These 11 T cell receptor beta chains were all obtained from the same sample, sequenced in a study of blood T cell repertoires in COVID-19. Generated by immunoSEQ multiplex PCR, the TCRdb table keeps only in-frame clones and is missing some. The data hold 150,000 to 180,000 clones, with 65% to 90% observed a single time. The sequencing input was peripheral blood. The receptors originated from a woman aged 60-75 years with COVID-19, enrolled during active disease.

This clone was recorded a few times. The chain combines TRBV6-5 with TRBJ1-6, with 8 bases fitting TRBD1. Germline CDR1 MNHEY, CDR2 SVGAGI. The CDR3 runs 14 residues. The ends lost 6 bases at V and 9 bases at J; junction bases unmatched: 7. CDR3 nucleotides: TGTGCCAGCAGCTACAGGGGGAGAGGTTCACCCCTCCACTTT. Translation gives CASSYRGRGSPLHF.

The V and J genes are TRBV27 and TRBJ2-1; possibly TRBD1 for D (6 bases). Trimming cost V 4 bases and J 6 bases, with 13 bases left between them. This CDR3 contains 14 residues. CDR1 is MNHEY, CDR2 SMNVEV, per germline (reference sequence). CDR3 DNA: TGTGCCAGCAGTTCTGACAGGAATCTCAATGAGCAGTTCTTC. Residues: CASSSDRNLNEQFF.

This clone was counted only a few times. The chain's CDR3 is CASSAWPLETQYF. CDR3 DNA sequence: TGCGCCAGCAGCGCCTGGCCCTTAGAGACCCAGTACTTC. The rearrangement uses TRBV5-1 and TRBJ2-5; D not resolved. CDR1 is SGHRS and CDR2 is YFSETQ in the germline V gene. There are 13 residues in the CDR3. Trimming took off 4 bases at V and 4 bases at J, with 11 bases between the two ends. Full variable domain (missing parts from reference TRBV5-1 and TRBJ2-5): KAGVTQTPRYLIKTRGQQVTLSCSPISGHRSVSWYQQTPGQGLQFLFEYFSETQRNKGNFPGRFSGRQFSNSRSEMNVSTLELGDSALYLCASSAWPLETQYFGPGTRLLVL.

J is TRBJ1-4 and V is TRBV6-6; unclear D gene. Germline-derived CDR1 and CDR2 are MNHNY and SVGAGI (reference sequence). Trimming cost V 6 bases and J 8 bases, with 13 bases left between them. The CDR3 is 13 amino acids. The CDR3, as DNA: TGTGCCAGCAGCGACCGAATACAGGAAAAACTGTTTTTT. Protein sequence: CASSDRIQEKLFF.

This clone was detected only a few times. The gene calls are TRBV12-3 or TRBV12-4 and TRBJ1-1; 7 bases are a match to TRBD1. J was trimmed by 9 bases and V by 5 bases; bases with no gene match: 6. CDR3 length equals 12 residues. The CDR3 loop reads CASSQQGNKAFF. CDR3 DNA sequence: TGTGCCAGCAGTCAACAGGGGAACAAAGCTTTCTTT.

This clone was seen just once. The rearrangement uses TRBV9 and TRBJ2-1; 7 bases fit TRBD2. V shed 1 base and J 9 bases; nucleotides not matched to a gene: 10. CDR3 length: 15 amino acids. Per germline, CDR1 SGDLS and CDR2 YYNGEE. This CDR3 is CASSVSGLDFSEQFF. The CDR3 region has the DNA TGTGCCAGCAGCGTAAGTGGACTAGACTTCAGTGAGCAGTTCTTC.

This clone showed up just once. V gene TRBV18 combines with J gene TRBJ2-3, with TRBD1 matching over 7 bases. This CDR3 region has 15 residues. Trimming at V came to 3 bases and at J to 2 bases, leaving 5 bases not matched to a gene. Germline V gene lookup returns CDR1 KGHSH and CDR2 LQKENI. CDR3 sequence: CASSPLQGTTDTQYF. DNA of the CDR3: TGTGCCAGCTCACCGTTACAGGGGACCACAGATACGCAGTATTTT.

CDR3 coding DNA: TGTGCCAGCAGTCGTAGCGGACCAGATACGCAGTATTTT. This codes for CASSRSGPDTQYF. This rearrangement joins TRBV7-3 to TRBJ2-3, with D perhaps TRBD2 (6 bases). The length of the CDR3 is 13 residues. Per germline, CDR1 SGHTA and CDR2 FQGTGA. V lost 6 bases and J 4 bases, leaving 11 bases between the germline ends.

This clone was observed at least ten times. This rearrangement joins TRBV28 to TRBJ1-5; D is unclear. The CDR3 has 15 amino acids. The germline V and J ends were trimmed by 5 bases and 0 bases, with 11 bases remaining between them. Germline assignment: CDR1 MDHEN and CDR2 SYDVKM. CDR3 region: CASSPGAYSNQPQHF. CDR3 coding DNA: TGTGCCAGCAGTCCCGGAGCTTATAGCAATCAGCCCCAGCATTTT.

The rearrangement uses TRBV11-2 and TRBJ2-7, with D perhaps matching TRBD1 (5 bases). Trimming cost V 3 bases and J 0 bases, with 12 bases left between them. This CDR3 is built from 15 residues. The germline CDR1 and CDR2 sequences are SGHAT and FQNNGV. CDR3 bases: TGTGCCAGCAGCTTGTCACAGGTCAGCTCCTACGAGCAGTACTTC. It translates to CASSLSQVSSYEQYF.

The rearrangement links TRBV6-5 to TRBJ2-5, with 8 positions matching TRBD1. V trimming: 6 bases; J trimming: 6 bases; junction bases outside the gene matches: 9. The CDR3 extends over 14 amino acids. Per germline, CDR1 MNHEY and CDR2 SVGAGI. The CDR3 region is CASSDPGGRKTQYF. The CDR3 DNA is TGTGCCAGCAGCGACCCAGGGGGCCGGAAGACCCAGTACTTC.